This T cell receptor beta chain was identified in a study of shared clonotypes between healthy human individuals. Concerning this clone itself: Its cognate antigen is unknown. In the same sample, other DNA sequences code for this CDR3.

V gave up 5 bases and J gave up 3 bases, with 8 bases separating them. The CDR3 sequence is 11 residues long. Looked up from germline, CDR1 is DFQATT and CDR2 is SNEGSKA (reference sequence). Assay runs were performed at deep level. How the authors handled the data: For the immunoSEQ data, sequences were junction-only without quality scores, so filtering differed. Produced via immunoSEQ multiplex PCR; TCRdb's table is partial and in-frame only. D and trimming come from the DNA, and the V and J calls and clone size come from that table. The table shows about 710,000 clones, with around 73% occurring only once. Study-wide results and limits: A few donors had 4% to 6.5% of their naive CD4 clonotypes in common.

Input material: memory CD4+ T cells sorted from blood. Subset of the sample: CD45RA-negative fraction. This sequence originates from a woman aged 25-40 years in good health. V usage is TRBV20-1 and J usage is TRBJ2-7; D not resolved. In DNA, the CDR3 is TGCAGTGCTTCGGACGGCTACGAGCAGTACTTC. Translating gives CSASDGYEQYF.